This TCR beta chain is from a study of blood T cell repertoires in COVID-19. Study details: There were acute and convalescent COVID-19 samples, and they came from the United States, Italy and Spain. Sample material is recorded as cDNA or gDNA derived from T cells, B-cell-depleted T cells, or PBMCs.

Original processing notes: Using reference gene primer amplification, nucleated cell counts were estimated. Data came from immunoSEQ multiplex PCR; TCRdb stores just in-frame clones and leaves some out. V, J and clone size derive from that table, while D and trimming were established from the DNA sequence. The table lists roughly 330,000 clones, approximately 85% of them singletons. Germline CDR1 SNHLY, CDR2 FYNNEI. The CDR3 runs to 14 residues. Trimming took off 2 bases at V and 9 bases at J, with 14 bases between the two ends. The chain carries TRBV2 and TRBJ2-4, with D unresolved. The sequence came from a woman aged 45-60 years with acute or convalescent COVID-19. Sequences were obtained from peripheral blood. CDR3 sequence: CASSELVVHSIQYF. CDR3 coding DNA: TGTGCCAGCAGTGAATTGGTGGTGCATAGCATTCAGTACTTC.